The 29 T cell receptor beta chains reported below all come from one sample, sequenced in a study of T cell responses to AZD1222 COVID-19 vaccine. The method was immunoSEQ multiplex PCR; TCRdb's version includes in-frame clones alone and lacks a portion of them. The sample yields 90,000 to 100,000 clones, 85% to 90% seen once. The sample was peripheral blood, taken on day 0 of AZD1222 vaccination. The receptors were sampled from an adult in good health.

The rearrangement joins TRBV28 to TRBJ2-3; D remains unclear. Trimming took 8 bases from V and 0 from J, leaving 9 bases between them. This CDR3 is 13 amino acids long. Germline CDR1 MDHEN, CDR2 SYDVKM. The CDR3 DNA reads as TGTGCCAGCGTCCCGGTTAGCACAGATACGCAGTATTTT. This codes for CASVPVSTDTQYF.

The chain employs TRBV6-2 or TRBV6-3 and TRBJ2-7; D gene ambiguous. In germline, CDR1 is MNHEY, CDR2 SVGEGT. V dropped 6 bases and J dropped 4 bases, with 7 bases sitting between them. This CDR3 is built from 11 residues. As DNA, the CDR3 is TGTGCCAGCAGCTCCAGGTACGAGCAGTACTTC. Protein sequence: CASSSRYEQYF.

The gene calls are TRBV3-1 (or the pseudogene TRBV3-2) and TRBJ1-4; D is uncertain. V was clipped by 1 base and J by 2 bases, with 14 bases between them. Germline V CDR1 and CDR2: LGHDT, YNNKEL (reference sequence). The CDR3 has 17 amino acids. The CDR3 region is CASSQAPSAATNEKLFF. Written as DNA, the CDR3 is TGTGCCAGCAGCCAAGCCCCCTCGGCAGCGACTAATGAAAAACTGTTTTTT.

The chain combines TRBV18 with TRBJ1-5; D may be TRBD1 (5 bases). This CDR3 region has 13 residues. Germline lookup yields CDR1 KGHSH and CDR2 LQKENI. Trimming shortened V by 3 bases and J by 8 bases, and 11 bases separated the two germline ends. The CDR3 DNA reads as TGTGCCAGCTCACCTCAGGGTGCCGAGCCCCAGCATTTT. Residues: CASSPQGAEPQHF.

The chain uses TRBV4-1 and TRBJ1-2; maybe TRBD1 (6 bases). The V end was cut by 1 base, the J end by 8 bases, with 20 bases between. The CDR3 contains 16 residues. CDR1 is MGHRA, CDR2 YSYEKL, per germline. The CDR3 region has the DNA TGCGCCAGCAGCCAAGTACTTCAGGGGTTCTTGGGCGGCTACACCTTC. Its translation is CASSQVLQGFLGGYTF.

The J gene is TRBJ1-1, the V gene TRBV28, with 7 bases matching TRBD1. With V trimmed by 9 bases and J by 4 bases, 14 bases remained unmatched. There are 15 residues in the CDR3. Germline V CDR1 and CDR2: MDHEN, SYDVKM. CDR3 coding DNA: TGTGCCAGTCCGCCCGGCCCCCAGGGGGGCACTGAAGCTTTCTTT. Protein product: CASPPGPQGGTEAFF.

The table lists this clone with a few counts. The chain links TRBV6-1 to TRBJ2-3; D gene uncertain. Trimming stripped 2 bases from V and 2 bases from J, with 14 bases between. Germline V gene lookup returns CDR1 MNHNS and CDR2 SASEGT. CDR3 length: 16 amino acids. CDR3 residues: CASSETKAPYTDTQYF. The CDR3 bases are TGTGCCAGCAGTGAAACCAAGGCGCCCTACACAGATACGCAGTATTTT.

The CDR3 loop is CASSRGQGRAGELFF. As DNA, the CDR3 is TGTGCCAGCAGTCGGGGACAGGGGAGGGCCGGGGAGCTGTTTTTT. The gene calls are TRBV6-2 or TRBV6-3 and TRBJ2-2, with 10 bases matching TRBD1. After removal of 5 bases from V and 6 bases from J, the junction contained 6 bases not matched to a gene. Germline CDR1 reads MNHEY; CDR2 reads SVGEGT. The CDR3 has 15 amino acids.

This clone was seen a few times. The rearrangement joins TRBV5-1 to TRBJ2-7; D call uncertain. The CDR3 has 15 amino acids. CDR1 is SGHRS and CDR2 is YFSETQ in the germline V gene. V gave up 4 bases and J gave up 6 bases, with 20 bases separating them. The CDR3 nucleotides are TGCGCCAGCAGCATCGCGAGGCCCGGGTTGGGCGAGCAGTACTTC. As protein: CASSIARPGLGEQYF.

The chain employs TRBV7-8 and TRBJ1-1; TRBD1 matches at 7 bases. The CDR3 covers 14 residues. After removal of 1 base from V and 5 bases from J, the junction contained 4 bases not matched to a gene. Germline V CDR1 and CDR2: SGHVS, FQNEAQ. CDR3 residues: CASSLGQGWTEAFF. Here the CDR3 DNA reads TGTGCCAGCAGCTTAGGACAGGGATGGACTGAAGCTTTCTTT.

J is TRBJ2-2 and V is TRBV24-1; 10 nucleotides align to TRBD2. The CDR3 runs to 16 residues. Germline lookup yields CDR1 KGHDR and CDR2 SFDVKD. The junction had 5 bases not matched to a gene; V was cut back by 3 bases and J by 5 bases. DNA for the CDR3: TGTGCCACCAGTGATCTTACTAGCGGGGTGACCGGGGAGCTGTTTTTT. It encodes CATSDLTSGVTGELFF.

The chain carries TRBV6-5 and TRBJ1-1; no firm D call. The CDR3 loop spans 14 amino acids. The germline V gene has CDR1 MNHEY and CDR2 SVGAGI. Deletions cut 4 bases from V and 1 base from J, with 10 bases between. The DNA of the CDR3 is TGTGCCAGCAGTTTGGGAGGTCCGAACACTGAAGCTTTCTTT. Translating gives CASSLGGPNTEAFF.

This chain connects TRBV28 to TRBJ2-3; 14 bases fit TRBD2. The CDR3 is 19 amino acids. V was pared by 5 bases and J by 0 bases, with 10 bases of the junction left unmatched. Germline-derived CDR1 and CDR2 are MDHEN and SYDVKM. The CDR3 DNA is TGTGCCAGCAGTCCGAGGACTAGCGGGGGGTTACTTAGCACAGATACGCAGTATTTT. It is translated as CASSPRTSGGLLSTDTQYF.

The chain carries TRBV6-5 and TRBJ1-4; the D gene is possibly TRBD1 (6 bases). This CDR3 has 15 residues. The germline V and J ends were trimmed by 5 bases and 10 bases, with 20 bases remaining between them. CDR1 is MNHEY and CDR2 is SVGAGI in the germline V gene. The CDR3 nucleotides read TGTGCCAGCAGTCTCTTGGTGGGGGGCGCGACAAAACTGTTTTTT. This encodes CASSLLVGGATKLFF.

This clone was observed once. The chain combines TRBV5-6 with TRBJ1-2; D possibly corresponds to TRBD1 (5 bases). Trimming removed 6 bases at V and 2 bases at J, with 20 bases between. The CDR3 loop spans 16 amino acids. CDR1 is SGHDT and CDR2 is YYEEEE in the germline V gene. The DNA for the CDR3 is TGTGCCAGCAACCGGCGGGGGGACTCAGTAAACTATGGCTACACCTTC. Protein sequence: CASNRRGDSVNYGYTF.

The V gene is TRBV28, the J gene TRBJ1-2; 7 bases are a match to TRBD1. Trimming removed 6 bases from V and 4 bases from J; junction bases left unmatched: 5. Germline V lookup: CDR1 MDHEN, CDR2 SYDVKM. The CDR3 runs to 13 residues. CDR3: CASSRGTVYGYTF. CDR3 DNA: TGTGCCAGCAGCCGAGGGACAGTCTATGGCTACACCTTC.

In nucleotides, the CDR3 is TGTGCCAGCAGCTTAGGACACAGCACAGATACGCAGTATTTT. Protein: CASSLGHSTDTQYF. V is TRBV7-2 and J is TRBJ2-3; no clear D gene. This CDR3 is built from 14 residues. The germline V and J ends were trimmed by 1 base and 0 bases, with 5 bases remaining between them. CDR1 and CDR2 (germline): SGHTA, FQGNSA.

The rearrangement uses TRBV9 and TRBJ1-3; D not certain. Germline V gene sequence: CDR1 SGDLS, CDR2 YYNGEE. CDR3 length: 15 residues. With 0 bases removed from V and 0 bases from J, the gap between germline ends came to 7 bases. CDR3 nucleotides: TGTGCCAGCAGCGTAGGTCCAAGCTCTGGAAACACCATATATTTT. Encoded protein: CASSVGPSSGNTIYF.

This clone has just a few counts. The rearrangement joins TRBV7-3 to TRBJ1-1; D uncertain. In germline, CDR1 is SGHTA, CDR2 FQGTGA. This CDR3 has 14 residues. V shed 2 bases and J shed 5 bases, with 12 bases lying between them. The CDR3 DNA follows: TGTGCCAGCAGCTTACGGCTCCAGAGGACTGAAGCTTTCTTT. It codes for CASSLRLQRTEAFF.

This clone showed up just once. V and J are TRBV2 and TRBJ1-6; no definite D call. Germline lookup yields CDR1 SNHLY and CDR2 FYNNEI. CDR3 length equals 15 residues. V lost 6 bases and J lost 0, with 9 bases in between. Written as DNA, the CDR3 is TGTGCCAGCAGCCCTTCTTTCTCCTATAATTCACCCCTCCACTTT. It translates to CASSPSFSYNSPLHF.

The genes are TRBV2 and TRBJ2-3; D unresolved. Germline V gene sequence: CDR1 SNHLY, CDR2 FYNNEI. The CDR3 is 14 amino acids. Trimming cost V 1 base and J 0 bases, with 5 bases left between them. This CDR3 is CASSEGLSTDTQYF. Written as DNA, the CDR3 is TGTGCCAGCAGTGAAGGCCTAAGCACAGATACGCAGTATTTT.

In this sample, this clone turned up once. V usage is TRBV12-3 or TRBV12-4 and J usage is TRBJ1-6, with D unresolved. The CDR3 totals 13 residues. V shed 7 bases and J shed 13 bases, with 17 bases lying between them. This CDR3 reads CASNLSDLGPLHF. The DNA for the CDR3 is TGTGCCAGCAACCTTTCAGACCTCGGGCCCCTCCACTTT.

This chain connects TRBV11-2 to TRBJ2-7, with D perhaps TRBD2 (6 bases). V lost 1 base to trimming and J lost 0 bases, with 10 bases between them. Per germline, CDR1 SGHAT and CDR2 FQNNGV. The CDR3 has 15 amino acids. CDR3 sequence reads: CASSLVRGFSYEQYF. CDR3 bases: TGTGCCAGCAGCTTAGTACGGGGGTTCTCCTACGAGCAGTACTTC.

The CDR3 region is CASSLALPGETEQYF. CDR3 in DNA: TGCGCCAGCAGCTTGGCGCTTCCAGGAGAGACCGAGCAGTACTTC. The rearrangement uses TRBV5-1 and TRBJ2-7; D is uncertain. V gave up 0 bases and J gave up 6 bases, with 16 bases separating them. Germline CDR1 reads SGHRS; CDR2 reads YFSETQ. The CDR3 sequence is 15 residues long.

The V call is TRBV30, the J call TRBJ1-5; D unclear. Germline loops: CDR1 GTSNPN, CDR2 SVGIG (reference sequence). The V end lost 5 bases, the J end lost 4 bases, and 9 bases lay between the germline ends. The CDR3 length is 12 residues. This CDR3 reads CAWGQMNQPQHF. The CDR3 DNA is TGTGCCTGGGGGCAGATGAATCAGCCCCAGCATTTT.

CDR3 residues: CASSQRTGILSRELFF. The DNA of the CDR3 is TGTGCCAGCAGCCAAAGGACAGGGATCCTCAGCCGGGAGCTGTTTTTT. This chain uses TRBV14 with TRBJ2-2, with 8 bases identical to TRBD1. Trimming cost V 2 bases and J 9 bases; bases outside gene matches: 11. Germline CDR1 is SGHDN and CDR2 is FVKESK. This CDR3 contains 16 residues. The full variable domain, rest sourced from reference TRBV14 and TRBJ2-2, is EAGVTQFPSHSVIEKGQTVTLRCDPISGHDNLYWYRRVMGKEIKFLLHFVKESKQDESGMPNNRFLAERTGGTYSTLKVQPAELEDSGVYFCASSQRTGILSRELFFGEGSRLTVL.

The chain couples TRBV9 to TRBJ2-3; TRBD2 matches at 9 bases. The germline CDR1 and CDR2 sequences are SGDLS and YYNGEE. V lost 4 bases and J lost 5; bases outside the gene matches: 8. This CDR3 is 15 amino acids long. This CDR3 is CASSSGTSWLDTQYF. The CDR3 DNA reads as TGTGCCAGCAGCTCCGGGACTAGCTGGCTAGATACGCAGTATTTT.

The chain links TRBV20-1 to TRBJ1-5; D gene ambiguous. Germline lookup yields CDR1 DFQATT and CDR2 SNEGSKA (reference sequence). Trimming took 6 bases from V and 4 from J, leaving 4 bases between them. The CDR3 spans 10 residues. The CDR3 nucleotides are TGCAGTGCCACAAATCAGCCCCAGCATTTT. Its protein product is CSATNQPQHF.

The chain links TRBV20-1 to TRBJ1-1, with D uncertain. Germline lookup yields CDR1 DFQATT and CDR2 SNEGSKA (reference sequence). This CDR3 has 11 residues. The V end was cut by 0 bases, the J end by 11 bases, with 10 bases between. CDR3 sequence: CSARDHGTAFF. CDR3 nucleotides: TGCAGTGCTAGAGATCATGGAACGGCTTTCTTT.